This is a list of T cell receptor beta chains from one sample in a study of HIV-infected patients and healthy controls. TCRdb reprocessed the 5' RACE reads with MiXCR, giving one entry per CDR3 protein. The data hold around 26,000 distinct CDR3 sequences, with about 8.7% observed a single time. Sequencing was carried out using blood. The receptors come from an adult in good health. CDR3s include the opening cysteine and the closing phenylalanine or tryptophan. A D gene is named only where the DNA matches it firmly. Part of the rows lack a size; the others show once, few, many or a class for expanded clones.

cdr3_aa,cdr3_nt,v_call,d_call,j_call,clone_size
CASSPGLAGGDDTQYF,TGTGCCAGCAGCCCGGGACTAGCGGGGGGTGACGATACGCAGTATTTT,TRBV11-2,TRBD2,TRBJ2-3,many
CASSLGSPYGYTF,TGTGCCAGCAGTTTAGGATCCCCCTATGGCTACACCTTC,TRBV12-3/TRBV12-4,NA,TRBJ1-2,many
CASSEGGITEAFF,TGTGCCAGTAGTGAAGGGGGCATCACTGAAGCTTTCTTT,TRBV19,TRBD1,TRBJ1-1,few
CASNSGTGGSGNQPQHF,TGTGCCAGCAATTCAGGGACAGGGGGCTCGGGCAATCAGCCCCAGCATTTT,TRBV6-1,TRBD1,TRBJ1-5,many
CASSDSGANVLTF,TGTGCCAGCAGTGATAGCGGGGCCAACGTCCTGACTTTC,TRBV2,NA,TRBJ2-6,NA
CASSLNVGTAHFTGYTF,TGTGCCAGCAGCTTGAACGTCGGAACAGCCCATTTCACCGGCTACACCTTC,TRBV11-2,NA,TRBJ1-2,few
CASSQPSREETQYF,TGCGCCAGCAGCCAACCCTCAAGGGAAGAGACCCAGTACTTC,TRBV4-1,NA,TRBJ2-5,many
CASSLGTGVNTEAFF,TGTGCCAGCAGCCTAGGCACAGGGGTGAACACTGAAGCTTTCTTT,TRBV12-3/TRBV12-4,TRBD1,TRBJ1-1,many
CASSITGGLQPQHF,TGTGCCAGCAGCATAACAGGGGGCCTTCAGCCCCAGCATTTT,TRBV28,TRBD1,TRBJ1-5,many
CASSTSGAGNQPQHF,TGTGCCAGCAGCACAAGTGGGGCCGGCAATCAGCCCCAGCATTTT,TRBV7-9,NA,TRBJ1-5,many
CASSTTGTYNEQFF,TGTGCCAGTAGCACGACCGGGACGTACAATGAGCAGTTCTTC,TRBV19,NA,TRBJ2-1,many
CSATMDRGTAEAFF,TGCAGTGCTACTATGGACAGAGGAACAGCTGAAGCTTTCTTT,TRBV20-1,NA,TRBJ1-1,many
CASSPRTAATNEKLFF,TGTGCCAGCAGTCCCCGGACGGCAGCAACTAATGAAAAACTGTTTTTT,TRBV12-3/TRBV12-4,NA,TRBJ1-4,few
CASSLQGAPTGELFF,TGTGCCAGCAGCCTCCAGGGGGCGCCGACCGGGGAGCTGTTTTTT,TRBV7-9,TRBD1,TRBJ2-2,NA
CASGTDNEQYF,TGTGCCAGCGGGACAGATAACGAGCAGTACTTC,TRBV2,TRBD1,TRBJ2-7,many
CASSLLPRTSGGNSYNEQFF,TGTGCCAGCTCACTTCTACCAAGGACTAGCGGGGGGAACTCCTACAATGAGCAGTTCTTC,TRBV18,TRBD2,TRBJ2-1,many
CASRPEEGSYTF,TGTGCCAGCAGACCCGAAGAGGGGAGCTACACCTTC,TRBV6-2/TRBV6-3,NA,TRBJ1-2,many
CASSPPLYNYGYTF,TGTGCCAGCAGCCCTCCCTTGTATAACTATGGCTACACCTTC,TRBV7-2,NA,TRBJ1-2,many
CSAQGAGGTEAFF,TGCAGTGCCCAGGGGGCGGGGGGCACTGAAGCTTTCTTT,TRBV20-1,TRBD1,TRBJ1-1,many
CASSPATIQETQYF,TGTGCCAGCAGCCCTGCTACCATCCAAGAGACCCAGTACTTC,TRBV6-2/TRBV6-3,NA,TRBJ2-5,many
CASSTRDRVSNEQFF,TGTGCCAGCAGTACCCGGGACAGGGTTAGCAATGAGCAGTTCTTC,TRBV6-5,TRBD1,TRBJ2-1,NA
CASSHPLGTTNTGELFF,TGTGCCAGCAGCCACCCACTAGGGACAACGAACACCGGGGAGCTGTTTTTT,TRBV4-2,NA,TRBJ2-2,many
CASSHGSSTDTQYF,TGTGCCAGCAGCCATGGGTCTAGCACAGATACGCAGTATTTT,TRBV13,NA,TRBJ2-3,few
CATSEREFQPQHF,TGTGCCACCAGTGAACGGGAGTTTCAGCCCCAGCATTTT,TRBV24-1,NA,TRBJ1-5,many
CASSSTGGPPIAEAFF,TGCGCCAGCAGCTCAACAGGGGGCCCTCCGATAGCTGAAGCTTTCTTT,TRBV5-1,TRBD1,TRBJ1-1,NA
CSARGPEGKTQYF,TGCAGTGCTAGAGGTCCGGAGGGAAAGACCCAGTACTTC,TRBV20-1,NA,TRBJ2-5,many
CSVKSGGGQFVGYTF,TGCAGCGTTAAAAGTGGAGGGGGGCAATTTGTGGGCTACACCTTC,TRBV29-1,NA,TRBJ1-2,many
CASSEGQDTYNEQFF,TGTGCCAGCAGTGAAGGTCAGGATACATACAATGAGCAGTTCTTC,TRBV2,NA,TRBJ2-1,NA
CASSPGTGGGYEQYF,TGTGCCAGCAGCCCGGGGACAGGGGGCGGTTACGAGCAGTACTTC,TRBV3-1,TRBD1,TRBJ2-7,medium-sized
CAITDLSSYNSPLHF,TGTGCCATCACCGACTTGAGCTCCTATAATTCACCCCTCCACTTT,TRBV10-3,NA,TRBJ1-6,many
CASSQEGAVAQPQHF,TGTGCCAGCAGCCAAGAAGGGGCAGTGGCACAGCCCCAGCATTTT,TRBV4-2,NA,TRBJ1-5,NA
CASSPPRGQREKLFF,TGTGCCAGCTCACCACCCAGGGGGCAGAGAGAAAAACTGTTTTTT,TRBV18,TRBD1,TRBJ1-4,many
CASRSPAGDPAGELFF,TGCGCCAGCAGATCGCCAGCGGGGGACCCTGCCGGGGAGCTGTTTTTT,TRBV5-1,TRBD2,TRBJ2-2,many
CASGGEWSNQPQHF,TGTGCCAGTGGGGGGGAGTGGAGCAATCAGCCCCAGCATTTT,TRBV10-3,NA,TRBJ1-5,many
CAWLPGFTEAFF,TGTGCCTGGCTACCAGGGTTTACTGAAGCTTTCTTT,TRBV30,NA,TRBJ1-1,many
CASSLPVGEQYF,TGTGCCAGCAGCCTACCGGTCGGCGAGCAGTACTTC,TRBV5-4,NA,TRBJ2-7,few
CASSPLQGENTEAFF,TGTGCCAGCTCACCCCTCCAGGGGGAGAACACTGAAGCTTTCTTT,TRBV18,TRBD1,TRBJ1-1,many
CASSFPQGGAEAFF,TGTGCCAGCAGTTTTCCCCAGGGGGGCGCTGAAGCTTTCTTT,TRBV12-3/TRBV12-4,TRBD1,TRBJ1-1,many
CSARAGQGDNSPLHF,TGCAGTGCTAGAGCTGGGCAGGGGGACAATTCACCCCTCCACTTT,TRBV20-1,TRBD1,TRBJ1-6,many
CASSWTGVYEQYF,TGTGCCAGCAGTTGGACAGGGGTGTACGAGCAGTACTTC,TRBV6-2/TRBV6-3,TRBD1,TRBJ2-7,many
CASSRGQSGGTEAFF,TGCGCCAGCAGCAGGGGACAGTCGGGGGGGACTGAAGCTTTCTTT,TRBV5-1,TRBD1,TRBJ1-1,many
CASSLEAGLVGNEQFF,TGCGCCAGCAGCCTTGAGGCGGGGCTAGTGGGGAATGAGCAGTTCTTC,TRBV4-3,NA,TRBJ2-1,many
CASSSRTGVDYEQYF,TGTGCCAGCAGTTCTCGGACAGGGGTGGACTACGAGCAGTACTTC,TRBV6-2/TRBV6-3,TRBD1,TRBJ2-7,NA
CASSQDRGEGRNTIYF,TGCGCCAGCAGCCAAGATCGGGGGGAAGGCAGGAACACCATATATTTT,TRBV4-3,NA,TRBJ1-3,many
CASSMSGLAGGSADTQYF,TGTGCCAGCAGCATGTCGGGACTAGCGGGGGGGAGTGCAGATACGCAGTATTTT,TRBV5-6,TRBD2,TRBJ2-3,many
CASSASGSTIYF,TGTGCCAGCAGTGCGTCGGGGAGCACCATATATTTT,TRBV6-6,NA,TRBJ1-3,many
CASSSGLAQETQYF,TGCGCCAGCAGCTCGGGACTAGCCCAAGAGACCCAGTACTTC,TRBV5-1,TRBD2,TRBJ2-5,few
CASSFPPGVRSYEQYF,TGTGCCAGCAGCTTCCCCCCGGGTGTGCGGTCCTACGAGCAGTACTTC,TRBV7-4,NA,TRBJ2-7,many
CASSSNPDRGLYEQYF,TGTGCCAGCAGTTCCAACCCGGACAGGGGTCTGTACGAGCAGTACTTC,TRBV27,TRBD1,TRBJ2-7,many
CASRVTSGGADTQYF,TGTGCCAGCAGAGTCACTAGCGGGGGAGCAGATACGCAGTATTTT,TRBV12-3/TRBV12-4,TRBD2,TRBJ2-3,medium-sized
CASSEHSDTQYF,TGTGCCAGCAGTGAGCACTCAGATACGCAGTATTTT,TRBV6-1,NA,TRBJ2-3,NA
CAIATGFETDTQYF,TGTGCCATCGCGACAGGGTTTGAAACAGATACGCAGTATTTT,TRBV10-3,TRBD1,TRBJ2-3,many
CSARDLGAKPKNTEAFF,TGCAGTGCTAGAGATTTGGGGGCCAAACCCAAGAACACTGAAGCTTTCTTT,TRBV20-1,NA,TRBJ1-1,many
CAISEGFGTDTQYF,TGTGCCATCAGTGAAGGGTTTGGCACAGATACGCAGTATTTT,TRBV10-3,NA,TRBJ2-3,NA